This is a list of T cell receptor beta chains from one sample in a study of cytomegalovirus exposure and HLA in healthy donors. Data came from immunoSEQ multiplex PCR; TCRdb stores just in-frame clones and leaves some out. The sample shows about 140,000 clones, approximately 71% of them seen only once. Sequencing was performed on PBMCs. Receptors originate from a man aged 40-49 years in good health and CMV-seronegative. CDR3s include the opening cysteine and the closing phenylalanine or tryptophan. D genes are given only for firm matches. Not all rows give a size; the values are once, few, many and, for expanded clones, a class.

>15|TRBJ2-3|NA|NA|TRBV5-4
TGTGCCAGCAGCTTGAACGGGGTCTCTACTTTTACGCAGTATTTT
CASSLNGVSTFTQYF
>12|TRBJ2-5|NA|NA|TRBV11-2
TGTGCCAGCAGCGCTTCAGGGGTTGAGCAGTACTTC
CASSASGVEQYF
>16|TRBJ1-5|NA|TRBD1|TRBV5-6
TGTGCCAGCAGCCCACAGGGGGCACGTAGCAATCAGCCCCAGCATTTT
CASSPQGARSNQPQHF
>16|TRBJ2-1|NA|NA|TRBV7-6
TGTGCCAGCAGCTTAGGGGTACAGGGCCATGGCGATGAGCAGTTCTTC
CASSLGVQGHGDEQFF
>17|TRBJ1-5|NA|TRBD1|TRBV6-1
TGTGCCAGCAGTGATGGGCCAGGGGGCGTCGGTAATCAGCCCCAGCATTTT
CASSDGPGGVGNQPQHF
>16|TRBJ2-1|NA|TRBD2|TRBV11-3
TGTGCCAGCAGTCATGGACTAGCGGGGGGCTACAATGAGCAGTTCTTC
CASSHGLAGGYNEQFF
>15|TRBJ2-3|NA|TRBD1|TRBV19
TGTGCCAGTAGCCCCGGGACAGGGGGCACAGATACGCAGTATTTT
CASSPGTGGTDTQYF
>16|TRBJ1-1|once|NA|TRBV7-2
TGTGCCAGCAGCTCCCAACCCGCCAGGGGAGGGACTGAAGCTTTCTTT
CASSSQPARGGTEAFF
>15|TRBJ1-1|NA|TRBD1|TRBV6-5
TGTGCCAGCAGTAGAGGACAGGGAACGAACACTGAAGCTTTCTTT
CASSRGQGTNTEAFF
>17|TRBJ2-7|NA|NA|TRBV7-2
TGTGCCAGCAGTCCGAACCTAAGAACAGGGAGTACCTACGAGCAGTACTTC
CASSPNLRTGSTYEQYF
>16|TRBJ2-6|NA|NA|TRBV5-4
TGTGCCAGCAGCCCGAGAGGGTACAGTGGGGCCAACGTCCTGACTTTC
CASSPRGYSGANVLTF
>13|TRBJ2-1|NA|TRBD1|TRBV29-1
TGCAGCGTTGAAGGACAGGGGAGCAATGAGCAGTTCTTC
CSVEGQGSNEQFF
>13|TRBJ2-3|NA|NA|TRBV29-1
TGCAGCGTTGAACTCAGGGCAACAGATACGCAGTATTTT
CSVELRATDTQYF
>14|TRBJ2-7|NA|NA|TRBV28
TGTGCCAGCAGTCTTGCAGGCGGGATCTACGAGCAGTACTTC
CASSLAGGIYEQYF
>14|TRBJ1-1|few|TRBD1|TRBV5-1
TGCGCCAGCAGCTTGACGGGACAGGGGAATGAAGCTTTCTTT
CASSLTGQGNEAFF
>13|TRBJ1-1|NA|NA|TRBV7-3
TGTGCCAGCAGCGCCTCAGAGGGAGCTGAAGCTTTCTTT
CASSASEGAEAFF